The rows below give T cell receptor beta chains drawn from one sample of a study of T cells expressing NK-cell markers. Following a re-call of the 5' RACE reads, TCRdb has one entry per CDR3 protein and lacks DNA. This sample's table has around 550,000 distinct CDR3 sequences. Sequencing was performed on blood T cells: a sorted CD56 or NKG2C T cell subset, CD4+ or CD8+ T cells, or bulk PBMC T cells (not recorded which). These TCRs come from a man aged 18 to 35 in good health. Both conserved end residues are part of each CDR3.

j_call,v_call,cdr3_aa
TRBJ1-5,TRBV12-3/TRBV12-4,CASSPRESHQPQHF
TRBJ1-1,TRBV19,CASRNRGGSNTEAFF
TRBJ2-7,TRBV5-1,CASSFGQGNNEQYF
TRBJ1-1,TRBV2,CASIMDRMVSEAFF
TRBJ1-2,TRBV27,CASTLKWGTGGRGYTF
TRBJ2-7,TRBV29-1,CSVGGGIGTAAGEQYF
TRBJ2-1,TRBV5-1,CASSSRLAGGPSPYNEQFF
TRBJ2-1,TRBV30,CAWSPGLASYNEQFF
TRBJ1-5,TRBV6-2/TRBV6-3,CASSSDTFSNQPQHF
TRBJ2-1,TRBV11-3,CASSLGQVQFF
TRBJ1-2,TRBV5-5,CASSSEGVYYGYTF
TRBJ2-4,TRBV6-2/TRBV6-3,CASTLRLAGGPGRIQYF
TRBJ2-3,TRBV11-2,CASSLGQGASDTQYF
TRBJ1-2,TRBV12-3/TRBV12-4,CASSLWGIEGYTF
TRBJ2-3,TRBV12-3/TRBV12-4,CANSRAGQGTDTQYF
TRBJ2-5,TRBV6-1,CASTSGTTDETQYF
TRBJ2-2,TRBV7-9,CASSFGSQAVSGELFF
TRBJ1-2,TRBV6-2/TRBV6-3,CASRPTGNYGYTF
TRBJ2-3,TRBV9,CASSPVAGAEDTQYF
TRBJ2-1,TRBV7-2,CASSPPPGLAARNYNEQFF
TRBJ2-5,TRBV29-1,CSVGHYQETQYF
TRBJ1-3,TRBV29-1,CSVEKGQVGPSGGNTIYF
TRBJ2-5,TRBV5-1,CASSLRAKRLGETQYF
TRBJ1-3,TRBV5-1,CASSLLGTDTIYF
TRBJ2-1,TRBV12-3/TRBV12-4,CASSLDGVKRAFF
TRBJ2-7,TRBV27,CASSLAGQGYAYEQYF
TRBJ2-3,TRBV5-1,CASSLDEIGSITDTQYF
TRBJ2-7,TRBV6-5,CATTGLSYEQYF
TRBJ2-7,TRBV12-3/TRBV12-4,CASSPGTSVYEQYF
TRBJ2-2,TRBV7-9,CASSPPSGRSETGELFF
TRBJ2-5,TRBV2,CATRYGPETQYF
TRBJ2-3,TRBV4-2,CASSQVQNTQYF
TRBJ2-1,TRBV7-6,CASSLLYGGERDEQFF
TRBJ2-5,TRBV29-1,CSDILGGETQYF
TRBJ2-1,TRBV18,CASSPLGSGAYNEQFF
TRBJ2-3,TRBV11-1,CASSQTLGLAGVRGTDTQYF
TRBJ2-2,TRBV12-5,CASGLRMGGELFF